This TCR beta chain was sequenced during a study of shared clonotypes between healthy human individuals. Whole-study findings and limits: Non-shared clonotypes had lower generation probabilities than those shared by all four donors. Rarefaction revealed incomplete sorted-subset sequencing despite large depth.

This table comes from immunoSEQ multiplex PCR, and its TCRdb copy is limited to in-frame clones, with some not included. Seen here are over a million clones, around 78% observed once, and the top ten hold more than 0.55%. CDR1 MDHEN and CDR2 SYDVKM come from the germline V gene. V shed 5 bases and J shed 6 bases, with 20 bases lying between them. The CDR3 has 15 amino acids. To note about this clone: Its target is not known.

V usage is TRBV28 and J usage is TRBJ2-7, with TRBD2 as a possible D gene (6 bases). Sequenced material: memory CD4+ T cells from PBMCs. The sample's subset: CD45RA-negative fraction. This clonotype was obtained from a young man in good health. Some clones in this sample may be carry-over from other donors' samples. In DNA form, the CDR3 reads TGTGCCAGCAGTCCCGGATCGGTGCGGGGCCTCGAGCAGTACTTC. It translates to CASSPGSVRGLEQYF.